Below are 27 T cell receptor beta chains sequenced from a single sample in a study of technical replicates of blood from several donors. Profiled with immunoSEQ multiplex PCR; TCRdb holds only in-frame clones, not every one. The sample yields 53,000 or so clones, around 93% seen once. What was sequenced was PBMCs. The source is a human donor in good health. Some clones in this sample may be carry-over from other donors' samples.

The V gene is TRBV4-3, the J gene TRBJ2-5; 8 positions match TRBD1. The length of the CDR3 is 16 residues. Unmatched junction bases numbered 17, after V lost 3 bases and J lost 11 bases. From germline, CDR1 is LGHNA and CDR2 YSLEER. CDR3 sequence: CASSQVIASGGSEQYF. CDR3 DNA: TGCGCCAGCAGCCAGGTCATCGCGTCAGGGGGCTCGGAGCAGTACTTC.

The chain couples TRBV27 to TRBJ2-1; the match to TRBD2 covers 11 bases. Germline CDR1 MNHEY, CDR2 SMNVEV (reference sequence). V gave up 3 bases and J gave up 9 bases; unmatched junction bases: 13. This CDR3 has 17 residues. For the CDR3, the DNA is TGTGCCAGCAGTTTGGCAAGACTAGCGGGGACCGGGACTGAGCAGTTCTTC. Translation gives CASSLARLAGTGTEQFF.

The chain employs TRBV6-1 and TRBJ1-1, with 7 bases matching TRBD1. The V gene's germline CDR1 is MNHNS and CDR2 SASEGT. The CDR3 contains 16 residues. Trimming at V came to 0 bases and at J to 2 bases, leaving 6 bases not matched to a gene. The CDR3 is CASSEARTGTNTEAFF. The CDR3 nucleotides read TGTGCCAGCAGTGAAGCCCGGACAGGAACCAACACTGAAGCTTTCTTT.

The J gene is TRBJ2-7, the V gene TRBV2, with 9 nucleotides matching TRBD2. From germline, CDR1 is SNHLY and CDR2 FYNNEI. V trimming: 5 bases; J trimming: 1 base; junction bases outside the gene matches: 6. There are 15 residues in the CDR3. The CDR3 here is CASSTGLARSYEQYF. The CDR3 bases are TGTGCCAGCAGTACCGGACTAGCGAGATCCTACGAGCAGTACTTC.

The genes are TRBV9 and TRBJ1-4, with 7 bases lining up with TRBD1. The germline V gene has CDR1 SGDLS and CDR2 YYNGEE. J gave up 8 bases and V 0 bases, and 7 bases lay outside the gene matches. The CDR3 loop spans 15 amino acids. For the CDR3, the DNA is TGTGCCAGCAGCGTAGCTAAGGGGGCTGGAGAAAAACTGTTTTTT. Protein product: CASSVAKGAGEKLFF.

This chain joins TRBV30 and TRBJ2-3; no definite D call. CDR3 length equals 12 residues. Germline CDR1 GTSNPN, CDR2 SVGIG (reference sequence). The V and J ends lost 1 base and 11 bases respectively, with 13 bases between them. Here the CDR3 reads CAWSAGIRGQYF. The CDR3 region has the DNA TGTGCCTGGAGTGCCGGTATTAGAGGGCAGTATTTT.

The CDR3 DNA reads as TGCGCCAGCAGTGACAGGGGGGACGGCTACACCTTC. Translation gives CASSDRGDGYTF. This rearrangement joins TRBV10-1 to TRBJ1-2; TRBD1 aligns across 7 bases. Germline V CDR1 and CDR2: WNHNN, SYGVQD (reference sequence). The CDR3 has 12 amino acids. The V and J ends lost 3 bases and 8 bases, in that order; junction bases with no gene match: 3.

The chain recombines TRBV11-2 with TRBJ1-6, with D hard to call. With 3 bases removed from V and 9 bases from J, the gap between germline ends came to 12 bases. Germline V lookup: CDR1 SGHAT, CDR2 FQNNGV. The CDR3 is 14 amino acids. CDR3 sequence: CASSFGSTLSPLHF. The CDR3 nucleotides are TGTGCCAGCAGCTTCGGGTCCACACTTTCACCCCTCCACTTT.

The rearrangement uses TRBV7-3 and TRBJ2-1; the D gene is possibly TRBD2 (5 bases). The CDR3 extends over 15 amino acids. V was trimmed by 5 bases and J by 0 bases, leaving 11 bases between them. CDR1 is SGHTA, CDR2 FQGTGA, per germline. The CDR3 loop is CASSPTLASYNEQFF. The CDR3 DNA is TGTGCCAGCAGCCCCACTCTAGCCTCCTACAATGAGCAGTTCTTC.

The chain is built from TRBV7-2 and TRBJ1-2; D remains unclear. The CDR3 is made up of 12 amino acids. Between the trimmed V and J ends, which lost 6 bases and 2 bases, there was a span of 7 bases. Germline V lookup: CDR1 SGHTA, CDR2 FQGNSA. The CDR3 sequence is CASSLSNYGYTF. The CDR3 nucleotides are TGTGCCAGCAGTTTGTCGAACTATGGCTACACCTTC. Using reference TRBV7-2 and TRBJ1-2 for the parts outside the CDR3, the full variable domain is GAGVSQSPSNKVTEKGKDVELRCDPISGHTALYWYRQSLGQGLEFLIYFQGNSAPDKSGLPSDRFSAERTGGSVSTLTIQRTQQEDSAVYLCASSLSNYGYTFGSGTRLTVV.

The rearrangement uses TRBV5-8 and TRBJ2-7, with a weak D call TRBD1 (6 bases). Germline CDR1 SGHTS, CDR2 YDEGEE. The V end was cut by 2 bases, the J end by 0 bases, with 12 bases between. This CDR3 is built from 15 residues. CDR3 region: CASSFGTPSSYEQYF. The CDR3 DNA is TGTGCCAGCAGCTTCGGGACACCGAGCTCCTACGAGCAGTACTTC.

This chain links TRBV7-9 with TRBJ2-3, with 11 bases identical to TRBD2. Germline V gene sequence: CDR1 SEHNR, CDR2 FQNEAQ (reference sequence). The CDR3 covers 16 residues. Unmatched junction bases numbered 9, after V lost 5 bases and J lost 5 bases. CDR3 sequence reads: CASSANSGGAGDTQYF. In DNA form, the CDR3 reads TGTGCCAGCAGCGCTAATAGCGGGGGGGCTGGAGATACGCAGTATTTT. The variable domain in full, completed from reference TRBV7-9 and TRBJ2-3, reads DTGVSQNPRHKITKRGQNVTFRCDPISEHNRLYWYRQTLGQGPEFLTYFQNEAQLEKSRLLSDRFSAERPKGSFSTLEIQRTEQGDSAMYLCASSANSGGAGDTQYFGPGTRLTVL.

The rearrangement links TRBV27 to TRBJ2-1; weak D call: TRBD2 (6 bases). Germline V lookup: CDR1 MNHEY, CDR2 SMNVEV (reference sequence). This CDR3 has 17 amino acids. The germline V and J ends were trimmed by 3 bases and 7 bases, with 22 bases remaining between them. The CDR3 DNA sequence: TGTGCCAGCAGTTTCCGATTAGTGGCGGGAAATGGGAATGAGCAGTTCTTC. This gives the protein CASSFRLVAGNGNEQFF.

J is TRBJ2-7 and V is TRBV6-5, with 7 bases that match TRBD2. V trimming: 0 bases; J trimming: 2 bases; junction bases outside the gene matches: 4. The germline gives CDR1 MNHEY, CDR2 SVGAGI. The CDR3 length is 15 residues. The CDR3 DNA reads as TGTGCCAGCAGTTACTCGACCGGGGGGACCTACGAGCAGTACTTC. Amino acids: CASSYSTGGTYEQYF.

This clone was counted once. The gene calls are TRBV4-1 and TRBJ2-3, with D uncertain. Per germline, CDR1 MGHRA and CDR2 YSYEKL. Trimming removed 4 bases from V and 0 bases from J, with 11 bases in between. The CDR3 spans 15 residues. This CDR3 reads CASSLQDTSTDTQYF. The CDR3 DNA reads as TGCGCCAGCAGCCTCCAAGACACTAGCACAGATACGCAGTATTTT.

J is TRBJ2-3 and V is TRBV7-7, with 8 bases fitting TRBD1. This CDR3 is built from 14 residues. Germline CDR1 SSHAT, CDR2 FNYEAQ (reference sequence). Trimming at V came to 5 bases and at J to 6 bases, leaving 7 bases not matched to a gene. CDR3 coding DNA: TGTGCCAGCAGCCAAGACAGGGGAAGCGATACGCAGTATTTT. Protein product: CASSQDRGSDTQYF.

V and J are TRBV6-5 and TRBJ2-7; 12 bases match TRBD1. V was clipped by 0 bases and J by 8 bases; unmatched bases: 5. Germline CDR1 reads MNHEY; CDR2 reads SVGAGI. The CDR3 length is 15 residues. The CDR3 spells CASSYSGTGGEKQYF. The CDR3 region has the DNA TGTGCCAGCAGTTACTCGGGGACAGGGGGCGAAAAGCAGTACTTC.

The chain recombines TRBV27 with TRBJ2-3, with 9 nucleotides matching TRBD1. This CDR3 is 14 amino acids long. V lost 6 bases, J lost 4 bases, and 5 bases stayed unmatched. In germline, CDR1 is MNHEY, CDR2 SMNVEV (reference sequence). CDR3 coding DNA: TGTGCCAGCAGAAACAGGGGGCTGGCAGATACGCAGTATTTT. It codes for CASRNRGLADTQYF.

This clone was detected a few times. The genes are TRBV2 and TRBJ1-6; D not certain. Between the trimmed V and J ends, which lost 9 bases and 6 bases, there was a span of 18 bases. CDR3 size: 15 residues. From germline, CDR1 is SNHLY and CDR2 FYNNEI. CDR3 protein: CASRNRDTPNSPLHF. CDR3 in DNA: TGTGCCAGTCGGAATAGAGACACCCCTAATTCACCCCTCCACTTT.

The chain uses TRBV30 and TRBJ1-5, with a possible D match to TRBD1 (6 bases). Looked up from germline, CDR1 is GTSNPN and CDR2 is SVGIG (reference sequence). The CDR3 has 13 amino acids. The V and J ends lost 5 bases and 7 bases respectively, with 15 bases between them. The CDR3 DNA reads as TGTGCCTGGGGCCGGGGGGCCGGGCAGCCCCAGCATTTT. It codes for CAWGRGAGQPQHF. Filled out from reference TRBV30 and TRBJ1-5, the complete variable domain reads SQTIHQWPATLVQPVGSPLSLECTVEGTSNPNLYWYRQAAGRGLQLLFYSVGIGQISSEVPQNLSASRPQDRQFILSSKKLLLSDSGFYLCAWGRGAGQPQHFGDGTRLSIL.

The V call is TRBV15, the J call TRBJ1-5, with TRBD1 matching 9 bases. J gave up 6 bases and V 3 bases, and 0 bases lay outside the gene matches. The germline CDR1 and CDR2 sequences are LNHNV and YYDKDF (reference sequence). The CDR3 runs 13 residues. CDR3 protein: CATSRTGGQPQHF. CDR3 nucleotides: TGTGCCACCAGCAGGACAGGGGGTCAGCCCCAGCATTTT.

V usage is TRBV6-1 and J usage is TRBJ1-2; 7 nucleotides align to TRBD1. The length of the CDR3 is 15 residues. V was pared by 2 bases and J by 8 bases, with 11 bases of the junction left unmatched. Germline CDR1 and CDR2: MNHNS and SASEGT. The CDR3 DNA sequence: TGTGCCAGCAGTGAACTGGGACAGATTACCCAGGGCTACACCTTC. This translates into CASSELGQITQGYTF.

The gene calls are TRBV5-4 and TRBJ2-5, with TRBD2 identical over 7 bases. Germline loops: CDR1 SGHNT, CDR2 YYREEE (reference sequence). With V trimmed by 0 bases and J by 2 bases, 1 base remained unmatched. The CDR3 runs to 14 residues. The CDR3 loop is CASSLGTRQETQYF. The CDR3 bases are TGTGCCAGCAGCTTGGGGACTAGACAAGAGACCCAGTACTTC.

The V call is TRBV4-3, the J call TRBJ2-3; D perhaps matches TRBD2 (6 bases). Germline CDR1 reads LGHNA; CDR2 reads YSLEER. This CDR3 contains 13 residues. V was trimmed by 3 bases and J by 9 bases, leaving 13 bases between them. The CDR3: CASSQEGPTTQYF. CDR3 DNA sequence: TGCGCCAGCAGCCAGGAGGGGCCAACCACGCAGTATTTT.

V gene TRBV30 combines with J gene TRBJ2-3; the D gene is possibly TRBD2 (5 bases). Germline values: CDR1 GTSNPN, CDR2 SVGIG (reference sequence). V dropped 0 bases and J dropped 4 bases, with 8 bases sitting between them. The CDR3 length is 13 residues. The CDR3: CAWSVQAADTQYF. The CDR3 bases are TGTGCCTGGAGTGTCCAAGCGGCAGATACGCAGTATTTT.

The chain recombines TRBV10-1 with TRBJ2-7; 11 bases align to TRBD2. CDR1 and CDR2 (germline): WNHNN, SYGVQD (reference sequence). CDR3 size: 16 residues. J was trimmed by 4 bases and V by 6 bases; bases with no gene match: 11. CDR3 residues: CASRGTGTSGRYEQYF. In DNA, the CDR3 is TGCGCCAGCAGAGGAACCGGGACTAGCGGTCGATACGAGCAGTACTTC.

V gene TRBV7-8 combines with J gene TRBJ2-3; D gene uncertain. The V gene lost 1 base and the J gene lost 1 base, with 12 bases spanning the gap. Germline V gene data show CDR1 as SGHVS and CDR2 as FQNEAQ. The CDR3 is 16 amino acids. CDR3 residues: CASSLVVSRGTDTQYF. The CDR3 DNA reads as TGTGCCAGCAGCTTAGTTGTATCGAGAGGCACAGATACGCAGTATTTT.